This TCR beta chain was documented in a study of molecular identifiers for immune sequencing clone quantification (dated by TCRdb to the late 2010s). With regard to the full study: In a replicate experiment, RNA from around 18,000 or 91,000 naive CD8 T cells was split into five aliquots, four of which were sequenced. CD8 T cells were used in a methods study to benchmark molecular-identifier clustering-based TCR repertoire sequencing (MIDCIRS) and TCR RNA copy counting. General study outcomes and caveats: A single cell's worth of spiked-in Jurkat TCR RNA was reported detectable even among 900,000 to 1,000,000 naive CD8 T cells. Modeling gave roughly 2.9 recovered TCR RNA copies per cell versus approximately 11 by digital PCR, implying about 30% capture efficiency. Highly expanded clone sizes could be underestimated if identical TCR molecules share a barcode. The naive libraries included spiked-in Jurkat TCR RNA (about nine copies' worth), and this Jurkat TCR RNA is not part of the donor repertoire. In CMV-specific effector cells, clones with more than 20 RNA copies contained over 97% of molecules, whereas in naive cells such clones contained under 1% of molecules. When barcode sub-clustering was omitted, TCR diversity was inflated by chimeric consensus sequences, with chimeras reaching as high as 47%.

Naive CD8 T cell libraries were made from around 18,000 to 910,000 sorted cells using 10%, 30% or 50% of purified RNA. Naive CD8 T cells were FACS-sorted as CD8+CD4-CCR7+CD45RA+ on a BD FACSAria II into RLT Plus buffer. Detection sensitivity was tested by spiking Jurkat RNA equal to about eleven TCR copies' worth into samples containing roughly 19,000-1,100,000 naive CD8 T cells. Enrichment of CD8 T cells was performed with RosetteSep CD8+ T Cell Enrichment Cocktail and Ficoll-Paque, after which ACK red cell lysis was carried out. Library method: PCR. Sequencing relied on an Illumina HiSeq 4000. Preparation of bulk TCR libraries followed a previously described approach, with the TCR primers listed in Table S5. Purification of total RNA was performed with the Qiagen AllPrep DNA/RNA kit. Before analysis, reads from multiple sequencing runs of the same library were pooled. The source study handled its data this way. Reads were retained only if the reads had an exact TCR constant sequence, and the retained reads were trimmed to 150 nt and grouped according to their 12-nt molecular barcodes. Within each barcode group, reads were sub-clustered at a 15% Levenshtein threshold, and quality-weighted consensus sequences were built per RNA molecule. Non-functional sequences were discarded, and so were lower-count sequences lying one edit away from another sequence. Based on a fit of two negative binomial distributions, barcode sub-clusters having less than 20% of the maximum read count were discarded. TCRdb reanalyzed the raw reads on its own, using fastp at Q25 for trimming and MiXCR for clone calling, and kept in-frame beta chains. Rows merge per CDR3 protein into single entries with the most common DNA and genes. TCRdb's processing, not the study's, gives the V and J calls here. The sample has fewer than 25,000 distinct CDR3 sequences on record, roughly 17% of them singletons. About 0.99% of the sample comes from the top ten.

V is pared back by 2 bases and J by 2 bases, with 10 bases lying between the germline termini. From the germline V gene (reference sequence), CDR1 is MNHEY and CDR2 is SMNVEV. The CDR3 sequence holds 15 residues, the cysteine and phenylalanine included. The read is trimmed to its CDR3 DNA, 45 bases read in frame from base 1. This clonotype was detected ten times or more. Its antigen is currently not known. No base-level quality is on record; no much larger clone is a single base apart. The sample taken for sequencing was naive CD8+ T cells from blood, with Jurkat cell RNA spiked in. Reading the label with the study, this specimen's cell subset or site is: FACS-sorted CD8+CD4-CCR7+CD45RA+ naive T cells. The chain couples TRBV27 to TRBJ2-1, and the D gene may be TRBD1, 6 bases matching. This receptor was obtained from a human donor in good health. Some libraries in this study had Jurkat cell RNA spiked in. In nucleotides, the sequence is TGTGCCAGCAGTTTAACAGGGAATGCCTACAATGAGCAGTTCTTC. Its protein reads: CASSLTGNAYNEQFF.